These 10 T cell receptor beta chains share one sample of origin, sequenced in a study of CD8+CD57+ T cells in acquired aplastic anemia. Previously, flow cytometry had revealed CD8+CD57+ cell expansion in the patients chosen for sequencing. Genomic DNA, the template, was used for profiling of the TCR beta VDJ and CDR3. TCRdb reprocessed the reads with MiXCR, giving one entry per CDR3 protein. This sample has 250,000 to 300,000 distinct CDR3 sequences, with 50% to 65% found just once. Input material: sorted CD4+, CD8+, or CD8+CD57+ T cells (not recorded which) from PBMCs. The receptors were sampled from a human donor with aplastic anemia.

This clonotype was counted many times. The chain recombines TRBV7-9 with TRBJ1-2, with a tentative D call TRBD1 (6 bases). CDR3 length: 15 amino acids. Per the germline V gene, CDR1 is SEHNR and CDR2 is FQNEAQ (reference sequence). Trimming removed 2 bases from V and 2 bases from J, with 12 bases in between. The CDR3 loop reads CASSLWRGGNYGYTF. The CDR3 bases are TGTGCCAGCAGCTTATGGAGGGGGGGGAACTATGGCTACACCTTC.

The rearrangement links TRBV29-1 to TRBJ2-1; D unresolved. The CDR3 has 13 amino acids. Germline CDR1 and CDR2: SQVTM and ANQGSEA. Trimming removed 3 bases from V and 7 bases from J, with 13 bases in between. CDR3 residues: CSVDGRVKNEQFF. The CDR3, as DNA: TGCAGCGTTGACGGACGGGTCAAGAATGAGCAGTTCTTC.

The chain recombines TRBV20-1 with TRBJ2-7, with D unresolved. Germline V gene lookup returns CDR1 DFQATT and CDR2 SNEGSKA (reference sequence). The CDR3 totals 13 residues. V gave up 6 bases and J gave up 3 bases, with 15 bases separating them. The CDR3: CSASSWADYEQYF. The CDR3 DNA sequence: TGCAGTGCCAGCAGTTGGGCCGACTACGAGCAGTACTTC.

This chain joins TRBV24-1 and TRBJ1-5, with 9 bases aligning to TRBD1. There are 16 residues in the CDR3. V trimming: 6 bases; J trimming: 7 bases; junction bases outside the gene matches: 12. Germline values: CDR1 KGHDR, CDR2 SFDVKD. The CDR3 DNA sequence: TGTGCCACCAGTCAATCGGGACAGGGTTGGGGGCAGCCCCAGCATTTT. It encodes CATSQSGQGWGQPQHF.

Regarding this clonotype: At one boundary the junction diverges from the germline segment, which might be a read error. CDR3 region: CASPLPGAPPWSEAFF. Here the CDR3 DNA reads TGTGCCAGCCCCTTACCCGGTGCTCCTCCGTGGTCCGAAGCTTTCTTT. This sequence joins TRBV5-1 and TRBJ1-1; no clear D gene. The CDR3 covers 16 residues. In germline, CDR1 is SGHRS, CDR2 YFSETQ.

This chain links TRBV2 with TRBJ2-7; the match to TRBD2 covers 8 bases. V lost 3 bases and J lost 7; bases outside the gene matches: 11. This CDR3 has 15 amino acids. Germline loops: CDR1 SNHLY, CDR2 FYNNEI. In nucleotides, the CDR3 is TGTGCCAGCAGTGAGGGGAGCGGGGGCTCATATGAGCAGTACTTC. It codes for CASSEGSGGSYEQYF.

The CDR3 bases are TGTGCCAGCTCCCCTGAGGGACAGGGATCCTATGGCTACACCTTC. It encodes CASSPEGQGSYGYTF. This chain links TRBV2 with TRBJ1-2; 9 positions agree with TRBD1. The CDR3 runs to 15 residues. CDR1 is SNHLY, CDR2 FYNNEI, per germline. V shed 8 bases, J shed 4 bases, and the junction held 11 bases outside the gene matches.

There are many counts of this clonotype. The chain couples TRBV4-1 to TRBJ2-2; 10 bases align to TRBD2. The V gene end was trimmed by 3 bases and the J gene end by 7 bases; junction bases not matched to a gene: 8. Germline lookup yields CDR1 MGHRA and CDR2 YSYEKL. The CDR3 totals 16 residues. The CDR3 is CASSHLPGLALGELFF. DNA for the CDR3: TGCGCCAGCAGCCATCTCCCGGGACTAGCGCTCGGGGAGCTGTTTTTT.

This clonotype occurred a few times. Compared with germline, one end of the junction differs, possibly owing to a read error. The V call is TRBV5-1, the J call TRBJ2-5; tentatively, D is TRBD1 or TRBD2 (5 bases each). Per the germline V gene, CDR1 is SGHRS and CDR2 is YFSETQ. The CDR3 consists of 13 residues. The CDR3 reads CAGSGDRTDTQYF. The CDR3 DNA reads TGCGCCGGCAGCGGTGACAGAACAGATACGCAGTACTTC.

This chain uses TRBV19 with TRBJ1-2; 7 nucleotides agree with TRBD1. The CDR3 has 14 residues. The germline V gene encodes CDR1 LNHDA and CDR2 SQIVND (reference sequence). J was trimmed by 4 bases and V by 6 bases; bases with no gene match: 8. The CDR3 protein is CASSTTGNSYGYTF. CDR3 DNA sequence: TGTGCCAGTAGCACGACAGGGAACAGCTATGGCTACACCTTC.